The 29 T cell receptor beta chains listed next were all sequenced from one sample in a study of glioma-infiltrating T cells. The iRepertoire nested amplicon-rescue multiplex PCR amplified TCR alpha and beta CDR3s from RNA. MiXCR, applied by TCRdb to the multiplex PCR reads, yields one record per CDR3 protein. The sample lists tens of thousands of distinct CDR3 sequences; around 40% were seen once. The specimen was glioma tissue, nonneoplastic brain tissue, or PBMCs (not recorded which). Every receptor here comes from a human donor with low-grade glioma or glioblastoma, undergoing nonglioma brain surgery, or in good health (not recorded which).

There are many counts of this clonotype. The gene calls are TRBV9 and TRBJ1-1; TRBD1 agrees at 9 bases. Trimming cost V 1 base and J 4 bases; bases outside gene matches: 5. CDR3 length equals 15 residues. Germline values: CDR1 SGDLS, CDR2 YYNGEE. The CDR3 sequence: CASSVTQGAGTEAFF. The CDR3 DNA follows: TGTGCCAGCAGCGTAACACAGGGGGCTGGCACTGAAGCTTTCTTT.

This chain connects TRBV5-6 to TRBJ2-3; TRBD2 is a possible D gene (5 bases). The CDR3 covers 16 residues. From germline, CDR1 is SGHDT and CDR2 YYEEEE. V was pared by 0 bases and J by 5 bases, with 16 bases between. The CDR3 is CASSLVIEGDVDTQYF. The CDR3 DNA sequence: TGTGCCAGCAGCTTGGTGATAGAGGGAGATGTAGATACGCAGTATTTT.

This clonotype was recorded a few times. The chain has TRBV11-2 and TRBJ2-5; tentative D call: TRBD2 (5 bases). V was shortened by 1 base and J by 2 bases, with 14 bases between the two germline ends. The CDR3 runs to 16 residues. Germline V CDR1 and CDR2: SGHAT, FQNNGV. The CDR3 sequence: CASSLGPESGQETQYF. DNA of the CDR3: TGTGCCAGCAGCTTAGGGCCAGAGAGCGGACAAGAGACCCAGTACTTC.

This clonotype was observed at least ten times. V usage is TRBV15 and J usage is TRBJ2-3; D is unresolved. V lost 1 base and J 3 bases, leaving 14 bases between the germline ends. The CDR3 spans 16 residues. Germline V gene sequence: CDR1 LNHNV, CDR2 YYDKDF (reference sequence). CDR3 in amino acids: CATSRGYSSGTDTQYF. In DNA, the CDR3 is TGTGCCACCAGCAGAGGGTACAGCTCTGGGACAGATACGCAGTATTTT.

This clonotype was observed at least ten times. The J gene is TRBJ1-1, the V gene TRBV11-2; D is undetermined. V lost 1 base to trimming and J lost 0 bases, with 15 bases between them. The germline gives CDR1 SGHAT, CDR2 FQNNGV. This CDR3 is built from 17 residues. The CDR3 protein is CASSLAPYPGMNTEAFF. The CDR3 nucleotides are TGTGCCAGCAGCTTAGCCCCCTATCCGGGAATGAACACTGAAGCTTTCTTT.

As concerns this clonotype: It may be a read error: a sequence one base away is much more abundant. The chain joins TRBV29-1 to TRBJ2-5; D is ambiguous. This CDR3 comprises 10 residues. Germline V CDR1 and CDR2: SQVTM, ANQGSEA. The CDR3 loop is CSVQSEAQYF. The CDR3 bases are TGCAGCGTTCAGTCAGAGGCCCAGTACTTC.

This sequence joins TRBV25-1 and TRBJ2-2, with a possible D match to TRBD1 (6 bases). The germline CDR1 and CDR2 sequences are MGHDK and SYGVNS. This CDR3 is 16 amino acids long. V was pared by 2 bases and J by 5 bases, with 15 bases between. CDR3 sequence reads: CASSEIEGRGTGELFF. The CDR3 DNA reads as TGTGCCAGCAGTGAAATTGAAGGCAGGGGTACCGGGGAGCTGTTTTTT.

The V and J genes are TRBV11-3 and TRBJ2-1, with D tentatively TRBD1 or TRBD2 (5 bases each). This CDR3 is built from 16 residues. Trimming took off 2 bases at V and 4 bases at J, with 15 bases between the two ends. Germline V CDR1 and CDR2: SGHNT, YENEEA. The CDR3 region has the DNA TGTGCCAGCAGCTTAATGAACCTGGGGGATTACAATGAGCAGTTCTTC. Residues: CASSLMNLGDYNEQFF.

This clonotype was seen many times. V and J are TRBV20-1 and TRBJ2-2, with a tentative D call TRBD1 (5 bases). The CDR3 runs 13 residues. Per germline, CDR1 DFQATT and CDR2 SNEGSKA (reference sequence). Trimming cost V 6 bases and J 1 base, with 9 bases left between them. The CDR3: CSALTVNTGELFF. CDR3 bases: TGCAGTGCCCTGACAGTGAACACCGGGGAGCTGTTTTTT.

This clonotype was counted many times. As the CDR3 is not closed by the conserved phenylalanine or tryptophan, this likely results from a read error. The genes are TRBV7-9 and TRBJ1-1; D unresolved. From germline, CDR1 is SEHNR and CDR2 FQNEAQ (reference sequence). The V and J ends lost 6 bases and 3 bases respectively, with 11 bases between them. There are 13 residues in the CDR3. The DNA for the CDR3 is TGTGCCAGCAGTGTTCGAGGTGACACTGAAGCTTTCCTT. Translated: CASSVRGDTEAFL.

This clonotype came up many times. The chain has TRBV29-1 and TRBJ1-4; D is perhaps TRBD1 (5 bases). The CDR3 loop spans 12 amino acids. Germline CDR1 reads SQVTM; CDR2 reads ANQGSEA. The germline V and J ends were trimmed by 6 bases and 8 bases, with 13 bases remaining between them. CDR3 bases: TGCAGCGTCTCCGGGGGTAACGAAAAACTGTTTTTT. This encodes CSVSGGNEKLFF.

The chain combines TRBV5-5 with TRBJ2-2; D may be TRBD1 or TRBD2 (6 bases each). V lost 4 bases and J 6 bases, leaving 10 bases between the germline ends. The germline V gene has CDR1 SGHKS and CDR2 YYEKEE (reference sequence). This CDR3 has 13 residues. The CDR3 loop is CASSPEGAGELFF. In DNA form, the CDR3 reads TGTGCCAGCAGCCCGGAGGGGGCCGGGGAGCTGTTTTTT.

The chain carries TRBV20-1 and TRBJ2-2, with 9 bases lining up with TRBD1. This CDR3 comprises 14 residues. Trimming took 6 bases from V and 12 from J; bases not matched to a gene: 14. Germline values: CDR1 DFQATT, CDR2 SNEGSKA (reference sequence). CDR3: CSARGTGNTGKLFF. Here the CDR3 DNA reads TGCAGTGCCCGAGGGACAGGGAACACCGGAAAGCTGTTTTTT.

The rearrangement joins TRBV6-2 or TRBV6-3 to TRBJ2-7; possibly TRBD1 for D (6 bases). The CDR3 consists of 13 residues. The germline V gene encodes CDR1 MNHEY and CDR2 SVGEGT. Trimming shortened V by 10 bases and J by 3 bases, and 16 bases separated the two germline ends. In DNA form, the CDR3 reads TGTGCCAACAGGGCAGGACAGAACTACGAGCAGTACTTC. Amino acids: CANRAGQNYEQYF.

This clonotype has a count of ten or more. This sequence joins TRBV7-9 and TRBJ2-3, with a weak D call TRBD1 (6 bases). The ends were cut back, 7 bases at V and 0 bases at J, with 11 bases in the middle. Germline V lookup: CDR1 SEHNR, CDR2 FQNEAQ (reference sequence). The CDR3 is made up of 14 amino acids. CDR3 nucleotides: TGTGCCAGCACCGGTCAGGGGAGCACAGATACGCAGTATTTT. It encodes CASTGQGSTDTQYF.

In this sample, this clonotype turned up many times. This chain uses TRBV2 with TRBJ1-6; D is perhaps TRBD1 (5 bases). CDR1 SNHLY and CDR2 FYNNEI come from the germline V gene. The V end lost 7 bases, the J end lost 5 bases, and 12 bases lay between the germline ends. CDR3 length: 14 residues. The CDR3: CASKRGANNSPLHF. The DNA of the CDR3 is TGTGCCAGCAAGCGGGGCGCAAATAATTCACCCCTCCACTTT.

This clonotype came up many times. This chain joins TRBV3-1 and TRBJ2-1; D remains ambiguous. Trimming cost V 0 bases and J 4 bases, with 7 bases left between them. Germline CDR1 and CDR2: LGHDT and YNNKEL (reference sequence). This CDR3 has 14 amino acids. The DNA of the CDR3 is TGTGCCAGCAGCCAAGACCCCACGTACAATGAGCAGTTCTTC. It is translated as CASSQDPTYNEQFF.

This clonotype was seen ten or more times. This chain connects TRBV29-1 to TRBJ1-5, with D possibly matching TRBD1 (5 bases). This CDR3 has 14 residues. The germline V and J ends were trimmed by 4 bases and 3 bases, with 13 bases remaining between them. The germline gives CDR1 SQVTM, CDR2 ANQGSEA. This chain's CDR3 is CSVASGRDNQPQHF. The CDR3 DNA sequence: TGCAGCGTTGCTAGCGGCAGGGACAATCAGCCCCAGCATTTT.

Concerning this clonotype: A much bigger clone sits one base away, suggesting this may be a read error. V is TRBV5-1 and J is TRBJ1-6; D is ambiguous. Germline V gives CDR1 SGHRS, CDR2 YFSETQ. This CDR3 comprises 13 residues. The CDR3 sequence is CASRTELGSPLDF. CDR3 bases: TGCGCCAGCAGAACAGAATTAGGTTCACCCCTCGACTTT.

The table lists this clonotype with many counts. The V and J genes are TRBV28 and TRBJ1-1, with 8 nucleotides matching TRBD1. The germline gives CDR1 MDHEN, CDR2 SYDVKM. The CDR3 extends over 15 amino acids. Losses at the gene ends were 6 bases for V and 5 bases for J; bases not matched to a gene: 11. CDR3 coding DNA: TGTGCCAGCAGCAGACGAACAACAGGGGGTACTGAAGCTTTCTTT. Amino acid sequence: CASSRRTTGGTEAFF.

The chain uses TRBV20-1 and TRBJ2-3, with a tentative D call TRBD1 (6 bases). The V end lost 3 bases, the J end lost 1 base, and 20 bases lay between the germline ends. CDR3 length: 17 amino acids. In germline, CDR1 is DFQATT, CDR2 SNEGSKA (reference sequence). Here the CDR3 reads CSARGQGAALGTDTQYF. The CDR3 coding sequence is TGCAGTGCTAGGGGACAAGGGGCCGCACTCGGCACAGATACGCAGTATTTT.

This clonotype has a count of ten or more. The chain is built from TRBV7-2 and TRBJ2-3, with D maybe TRBD2 (6 bases). Trimming took 5 bases from V and 1 from J, leaving 13 bases between them. CDR1 and CDR2 (germline): SGHTA, FQGNSA. The CDR3 has 15 residues. In DNA, the CDR3 is TGTGCCAGCAGCCCGGGAGTATCACGCACAGATACGCAGTATTTT. Residues: CASSPGVSRTDTQYF.

This clonotype was recorded at least ten times. This chain joins TRBV24-1 and TRBJ2-1, with D possibly matching TRBD2 (7 bases). The V end was cut by 3 bases, the J end by 7 bases, with 15 bases between. Germline loops: CDR1 KGHDR, CDR2 SFDVKD. The CDR3 sequence is 15 residues long. Here the CDR3 DNA reads TGTGCCACCAGTGATGTGGGGGGGCGGTCAAATGAGCAGTTCTTC. This translates into CATSDVGGRSNEQFF.

This clonotype has a count of ten or more. The rearrangement uses TRBV6-1 and TRBJ2-3, with 7 nucleotides matching TRBD1. The trim removed 6 bases at V and 2 bases at J, leaving 11 bases unmatched. There are 16 residues in the CDR3. Germline CDR1 reads MNHNS; CDR2 reads SASEGT. CDR3 in DNA: TGTGCCAGCAGAAAAGACAGGGCTAGATCCACAGATACGCAGTATTTT. Its translation: CASRKDRARSTDTQYF.

The chain employs TRBV20-1 and TRBJ2-3; D remains ambiguous. Germline loops: CDR1 DFQATT, CDR2 SNEGSKA (reference sequence). V was shortened by 3 bases and J by 7 bases, with 11 bases between the two germline ends. The CDR3 consists of 12 residues. For the CDR3, the DNA is TGCAGTGCTAGCAGGAGATTAAATACGCAGTATTTT. Translating it yields CSASRRLNTQYF.

There are many counts of this clonotype. The chain couples TRBV12-3 or TRBV12-4 to TRBJ1-1; 9 nucleotides match TRBD1. V lost 5 bases to trimming and J lost 1 base; unmatched junction nucleotides: 5. CDR3 length equals 15 residues. The CDR3 is CASSKQGAANTEAFF. DNA of the CDR3: TGTGCCAGCAGTAAACAGGGGGCCGCGAACACTGAAGCTTTCTTT.

As for this clonotype: At one end the junction does not follow the germline gene, possibly because of a read error. CDR3 protein: CDTSDFPLSYEQYF. DNA for the CDR3: TGTGACACCAGTGATTTTCCCCTTTCCTACGAGCAGTACTTC. J is TRBJ2-7 and V is TRBV24-1; D gene uncertain. CDR1 and CDR2 (germline): KGHDR, SFDVKD. The CDR3 runs 14 residues.

The genes are TRBV7-9 and TRBJ2-2, with a tentative D call TRBD2 (5 bases). This CDR3 spans 14 amino acids. CDR1 SEHNR and CDR2 FQNEAQ come from the germline V gene (reference sequence). V gave up 7 bases and J gave up 1 base, with 10 bases separating them. The CDR3 here is CASTRERNTGELFF. As DNA, the CDR3 is TGTGCCAGCACTAGGGAGAGGAACACCGGGGAGCTGTTTTTT.

Ten or more counts support this clonotype. V gene TRBV20-1 combines with J gene TRBJ2-5, with TRBD1 matching over 7 bases. CDR3 size: 16 residues. The ends lost 0 bases at V and 5 bases at J; junction bases unmatched: 12. Germline CDR1 DFQATT, CDR2 SNEGSKA (reference sequence). The CDR3 sequence is CSARDPHATRGETQYF. The CDR3 DNA is TGCAGTGCTAGAGATCCGCACGCTACCAGGGGGGAGACCCAGTACTTC.